Below are 23 T cell receptor beta chains sequenced from a single sample in a study of T cells in Graves' hyperthyroidism and ophthalmopathy. From RNA transcripts, TCR beta CDR3 regions were amplified. The HTBI primer set drove a first-round RT-PCR of the TCR CDR3. Via MiXCR, TCRdb re-called the multiplex PCR reads, giving one row per CDR3 protein. This table has around 440,000 distinct CDR3 sequences, roughly 14% appearing once. Sequencing was carried out using blood. These TCRs come from a woman between 18 and 30 years old with Graves' hyperthyroidism.

The chain recombines TRBV29-1 with TRBJ2-7; 7 bases are a match to TRBD1. The CDR3 is made up of 12 amino acids. V gave up 5 bases and J gave up 2 bases; unmatched junction bases: 3. The germline gives CDR1 SQVTM, CDR2 ANQGSEA. DNA of the CDR3: TGCAGCGTTTGGGGACAGACCTACGAGCAGTACTTC. This codes for CSVWGQTYEQYF.

This clonotype was observed at least ten times. This chain connects TRBV12-5 to TRBJ2-5; TRBD2 is a possible D gene (6 bases). The CDR3 extends over 15 amino acids. In germline, CDR1 is LGHNT, CDR2 FRNRAP. The V gene lost 1 base and the J gene lost 4 bases, with 13 bases spanning the gap. CDR3 coding DNA: TGTGCTAGTGGTTTGGCCCCTGGGAGGATAGAGACCCAGTACTTC. This gives the protein CASGLAPGRIETQYF.

This chain links TRBV11-3 with TRBJ1-3; maybe TRBD1 (5 bases). V was trimmed by 5 bases and J by 8 bases, leaving 19 bases between them. Germline V gives CDR1 SGHNT, CDR2 YENEEA. CDR3 length: 15 amino acids. Here the CDR3 DNA reads TGTGCCAGCAGCATCAGACAGACCTGGAAAGACACCATATATTTT. Translation: CASSIRQTWKDTIYF.

This clonotype showed up many times. V is TRBV10-3 and J is TRBJ2-7; D not resolved. The germline V and J ends were trimmed by 3 bases and 3 bases, with 18 bases remaining between them. The CDR3 is 16 residues long. The germline gives CDR1 ENHRY, CDR2 SYGVKD. DNA of the CDR3: TGTGCCATCAGTGAAACTCTGGCAGGTGATATCTACGAGCAGTACTTC. Translation gives CAISETLAGDIYEQYF.

This clonotype was picked up many times. V gene TRBV14 combines with J gene TRBJ1-2; tentative D call: TRBD1 (5 bases). The ends were cut back, 0 bases at V and 3 bases at J, with 14 bases in the middle. CDR3 length equals 16 residues. CDR1 and CDR2 from the germline V gene are SGHDN and FVKESK. This CDR3 is CASSQEREPGHYGYTF. In nucleotides, the CDR3 is TGTGCCAGCAGCCAAGAAAGGGAACCGGGGCACTATGGCTACACCTTC.

The V gene is TRBV6-1, the J gene TRBJ1-4; the D is unclear. The CDR3 is made up of 17 amino acids. The V gene's germline CDR1 is MNHNS and CDR2 SASEGT. Trimming removed 6 bases at V and 0 bases at J, with 17 bases between. CDR3 nucleotides: TGTGCCAGCAGCGGGTCAGCCTCTATTGCAACTAATGAAAAACTGTTTTTT. It yields the protein CASSGSASIATNEKLFF.

This clonotype has a count of ten or more. The chain has TRBV4-1 and TRBJ1-5, with 7 bases fitting TRBD1. With V trimmed by 4 bases and J by 7 bases, 22 bases remained unmatched. CDR1 is MGHRA, CDR2 YSYEKL, per germline. The CDR3 length is 19 residues. The DNA of the CDR3 is TGCGCCAGCAGCCTTAATCGGAGCTCTAACAGGGGAAAACAACAGCCCCAGCATTTT. It codes for CASSLNRSSNRGKQQPQHF.

V gene TRBV30 combines with J gene TRBJ2-7; tentative D call: TRBD1 (5 bases). The CDR3 is 11 residues long. Deletions cut 5 bases from V and 4 bases from J, with 9 bases between. Germline V gene sequence: CDR1 GTSNPN, CDR2 SVGIG (reference sequence). DNA for the CDR3: TGTGCCTGGCAGACAGTTTACGAGCAGTACTTC. Protein product: CAWQTVYEQYF.

This clonotype was found many times. The rearrangement joins TRBV10-3 to TRBJ2-1, with 8 bases fitting TRBD2. This CDR3 contains 15 residues. V shed 4 bases and J 7 bases; nucleotides not matched to a gene: 9. Germline lookup yields CDR1 ENHRY and CDR2 SYGVKD. CDR3 loop: CAISGSAGVGNEQFF. CDR3 in DNA: TGTGCCATCAGTGGGTCAGCGGGAGTAGGAAATGAGCAGTTCTTC.

This clonotype appeared many times. The chain links TRBV4-1 to TRBJ2-5, with D unresolved. Germline V gives CDR1 MGHRA, CDR2 YSYEKL. V was trimmed by 4 bases and J by 2 bases, leaving 11 bases between them. This CDR3 contains 14 residues. The CDR3, as DNA: TGCGCCAGCAGCCCGACACCCAGTCAAGAGACCCAGTACTTC. It specifies CASSPTPSQETQYF.

This rearrangement joins TRBV7-9 to TRBJ2-7; 7 bases are shared with TRBD2. Per germline, CDR1 SEHNR and CDR2 FQNEAQ (reference sequence). The junction had 6 bases not matched to a gene; V was cut back by 3 bases and J by 4 bases. The CDR3 has 14 residues. DNA for the CDR3: TGTGCCAGCAGCTTGGCGGGAGCGGGGTACGAGCAGTACTTC. It is translated as CASSLAGAGYEQYF. The whole variable domain, filled in from reference TRBV7-9 and TRBJ2-7, reads DTGVSQNPRHKITKRGQNVTFRCDPISEHNRLYWYRQTLGQGPEFLTYFQNEAQLEKSRLLSDRFSAERPKGSFSTLEIQRTEQGDSAMYLCASSLAGAGYEQYFGPGTRLTVT.

This sequence joins TRBV5-1 and TRBJ2-7, with 16 positions matching TRBD2. The V and J ends lost 3 bases and 7 bases, in that order; junction bases with no gene match: 7. The V gene's germline CDR1 is SGHRS and CDR2 YFSETQ. The CDR3 is made up of 16 amino acids. The CDR3 sequence is CASSWGGTSGRDEQYF. In DNA, the CDR3 is TGCGCCAGCAGCTGGGGAGGGACTAGCGGGAGGGATGAGCAGTACTTC.

This clonotype was observed at least ten times. This chain links TRBV20-1 with TRBJ2-7, with D maybe TRBD2 (6 bases). With 6 bases removed from V and 2 bases from J, the gap between germline ends came to 11 bases. The germline gives CDR1 DFQATT, CDR2 SNEGSKA (reference sequence). This CDR3 region has 12 residues. CDR3 sequence (DNA): TGCAGTGCGCCAGGAGGGGCCTACGAGCAGTACTTC. It translates to CSAPGGAYEQYF.

This clonotype has ten or more counts. The CDR3 coding sequence is TGTGCCAGCAGTCCCCGGACTAGCGGGGGGGCAAGCACAGATACGCAGTATTTT. This gives the protein CASSPRTSGGASTDTQYF. The chain links TRBV27 to TRBJ2-3, with 15 bases that match TRBD2. The germline V gene has CDR1 MNHEY and CDR2 SMNVEV (reference sequence). V gave up 5 bases and J gave up 0 bases; unmatched junction bases: 6. The CDR3 runs 18 residues.

CDR3 sequence: CASSPSGAADTQYF. In nucleotides, the CDR3 is TGTGCCAGCAGCCCCTCGGGGGCCGCAGATACGCAGTATTTT. This chain uses TRBV5-4 with TRBJ2-3; D may match TRBD1 or TRBD2 (6 bases each). This CDR3 is built from 14 residues. V was cut by 4 bases and J by 4 bases, with 13 bases left in between. CDR1 is SGHNT, CDR2 YYREEE, per germline (reference sequence).

This clonotype was counted ten times or more. The chain joins TRBV27 to TRBJ2-7; D might be TRBD1 (5 bases). Trimming shortened V by 5 bases and J by 6 bases, and 17 bases separated the two germline ends. This CDR3 contains 14 residues. CDR1 and CDR2 from the germline V gene are MNHEY and SMNVEV (reference sequence). CDR3 bases: TGTGCCAGCAGTAGCCAGGGATTATTATCCGAGCAGTACTTC. Encoded protein: CASSSQGLLSEQYF.

This clonotype was picked up many times. The V and J genes are TRBV28 and TRBJ2-7; the D gene could be TRBD1 or TRBD2 (6 bases each). V shed 5 bases and J shed 0 bases, with 14 bases lying between them. Germline CDR1 is MDHEN and CDR2 is SYDVKM. This CDR3 has 15 residues. The DNA for the CDR3 is TGTGCCAGCAGTACAGGGACTTCTCCCTCCTACGAGCAGTACTTC. Amino acids: CASSTGTSPSYEQYF. Full variable domain (missing parts from reference TRBV28 and TRBJ2-7): DVKVTQSSRYLVKRTGEKVFLECVQDMDHENMFWYRQDPGLGLRLIYFSYDVKMKEKGDIPEGYSVSREKKERFSLILESASTNQTSMYLCASSTGTSPSYEQYFGPGTRLTVT.

V gene TRBV3-1 combines with J gene TRBJ2-1, with 12 bases fitting TRBD2. The V gene's germline CDR1 is LGHDT and CDR2 YNNKEL (reference sequence). This CDR3 spans 17 amino acids. V shed 4 bases, J shed 6 bases, and the junction held 10 bases outside the gene matches. Here the CDR3 DNA reads TGTGCCAGCAGCCGCAGGCCGGCTAGCGGGAGGGGCAATGAGCAGTTCTTC. Its translation is CASSRRPASGRGNEQFF.

The rearrangement links TRBV12-3 or TRBV12-4 to TRBJ2-3, with D possibly TRBD2 on 6 matching bases. The CDR3 has 15 residues. The V end lost 5 bases, the J end lost 2 bases, and 14 bases lay between the germline ends. CDR3 sequence: CASSPRGTLTDTQYF. CDR3 sequence (DNA): TGTGCCAGCAGTCCTCGGGGGACTCTCACAGATACGCAGTATTTT.

Many counts were recorded for this clonotype. The V gene is TRBV7-2, the J gene TRBJ1-1; no reliable D call. Germline CDR1 is SGHTA and CDR2 is FQGNSA. V dropped 3 bases and J dropped 4 bases, with 9 bases sitting between them. This CDR3 is built from 13 residues. DNA for the CDR3: TGTGCCAGCAGCTTCCGGGGAGGCACTGAAGCTTTCTTT. Its protein is CASSFRGGTEAFF. The whole variable domain, filled in from reference TRBV7-2 and TRBJ1-1, reads GAGVSQSPSNKVTEKGKDVELRCDPISGHTALYWYRQSLGQGLEFLIYFQGNSAPDKSGLPSDRFSAERTGGSVSTLTIQRTQQEDSAVYLCASSFRGGTEAFFGQGTRLTVV.

In this sample, this clonotype turned up many times. The chain couples TRBV11-3 to TRBJ2-1, with D tentatively TRBD1 (6 bases). This CDR3 is built from 13 residues. The V gene lost 5 bases and the J gene lost 8 bases, with 13 bases spanning the gap. From germline, CDR1 is SGHNT and CDR2 YENEEA. CDR3: CASSPRDTHEQFF. Written as DNA, the CDR3 is TGTGCCAGCAGCCCCCGGGACACCCATGAGCAGTTCTTC. Filled out from reference TRBV11-3 and TRBJ2-1, the complete variable domain reads EAGVVQSPRYKIIEKKQPVAFWCNPISGHNTLYWYLQNLGQGPELLIRYENEEAVDDSQLPKDRFSAERLKGVDSTLKIQPAELGDSAVYLCASSPRDTHEQFFGPGTRLTVL.

The chain couples TRBV6-1 to TRBJ2-3; a possible D gene is TRBD2 (6 bases). Looked up from germline, CDR1 is MNHNS and CDR2 is SASEGT. V lost 6 bases, J lost 2 bases, and 15 bases lay in between. The CDR3 totals 15 residues. The CDR3 spells CASRGLRDSTDTQYF. DNA of the CDR3: TGTGCCAGCAGAGGGTTACGGGACTCCACAGATACGCAGTATTTT.

In its sample, this clonotype was seen many times. The V and J genes are TRBV7-3 and TRBJ1-4, with D possibly being TRBD1 (5 bases). The germline V gene encodes CDR1 SGHTA and CDR2 FQGTGA. The V end lost 7 bases, the J end lost 2 bases, and 11 bases lay between the germline ends. The CDR3 runs 14 residues. Here the CDR3 reads CASTLQGTNEKLFF. In DNA form, the CDR3 reads TGTGCCAGCACCTTGCAGGGCACTAATGAAAAACTGTTTTTT.